The entry that follows covers one T cell receptor (beta chain) sequence. This entry is derived from a study of blood T cell repertoires in COVID-19. Overall study context: The United States, Italy and Spain provided the acute and convalescent COVID-19 samples. T cells, B-cell-depleted T cells, or PBMCs provided the cDNA or gDNA that served as material.

Original processing notes: Amplified reference gene primers provided the basis for estimating nucleated cell counts. Some clones are missing from TCRdb's copy, which holds only in-frame ones; the method was immunoSEQ multiplex PCR. V and J calls plus clone size are reproduced from that table; the DNA served to infer D and trimming. Of some 160,000 clones in the sample, approximately 91% were seen once. The sequenced sample consisted of peripheral blood. This receptor was identified in a man younger than 35 with acute or convalescent COVID-19.

This CDR3 is CASSGPDRGNYEQYF. DNA for the CDR3: TGTGCCAGCAGTGGGCCTGACAGGGGTAACTACGAGCAGTACTTC. The rearrangement joins TRBV2 to TRBJ2-7; 8 bases fit TRBD1. The CDR3 is 15 residues long. The J segment lost 3 bases and the V segment lost 4 bases, leaving 8 bases of the junction unmatched. Germline assignment: CDR1 SNHLY and CDR2 FYNNEI.